The next 22 T cell receptor beta chains were all read from a single sample in a study of blood T cell repertoires in COVID-19. Only in-frame clones appear in the TCRdb table, and some are missing; sequencing was by immunoSEQ multiplex PCR. The data show around 100,000 clones, about 90% seen once. The sequenced sample was peripheral blood. The receptors were gathered from a human donor with active COVID-19. The donor label of this sample is uncertain.

V gene TRBV5-1 combines with J gene TRBJ1-3; D uncertain. The germline gives CDR1 SGHRS, CDR2 YFSETQ. V shed 0 bases and J shed 1 base, with 5 bases lying between them. The CDR3 spans 14 residues. The DNA for the CDR3 is TGCGCCAGCAGCTTGGCCGGGTCTGGAAACACCATATATTTT. Encoded protein: CASSLAGSGNTIYF.

The chain combines TRBV27 with TRBJ1-3; D uncertain. Trimming stripped 6 bases from V and 2 bases from J, with 14 bases between. In germline, CDR1 is MNHEY, CDR2 SMNVEV (reference sequence). The CDR3 is 15 amino acids. As DNA, the CDR3 is TGTGCCAGCAGCCTCCGGGAGGGCCCTGGAAACACCATATATTTT. It encodes CASSLREGPGNTIYF.

V gene TRBV6-2 or TRBV6-3 combines with J gene TRBJ1-1, with 7 bases that match TRBD1. The length of the CDR3 is 13 residues. CDR1 is MNHEY and CDR2 is SVGEGT in the germline V gene. The V segment lost 2 bases and the J segment 6 bases; nucleotides outside the gene matches: 3. CDR3 nucleotide sequence: TGTGCCAGCAGTTACAGCCAGGGGGCTGAAGCTTTCTTT. It yields the protein CASSYSQGAEAFF.

This chain links TRBV6-5 with TRBJ1-6; D remains unclear. The V and J ends lost 10 bases and 7 bases respectively, with 20 bases between them. Germline CDR1 reads MNHEY; CDR2 reads SVGAGI. The CDR3 has 15 amino acids. CDR3: CATRQDRGRNSPLHF. CDR3 nucleotide sequence: TGTGCCACCCGCCAAGACCGGGGAAGAAATTCACCCCTCCACTTT.

V is TRBV6-2 or TRBV6-3 and J is TRBJ1-2; no reliable D call. V was shortened by 3 bases and J by 2 bases, with 4 bases between the two germline ends. CDR3 length: 12 residues. Germline loops: CDR1 MNHEY, CDR2 SVGEGT. CDR3 DNA: TGTGCCAGCAGTTATTCGAACTATGGCTACACCTTC. This codes for CASSYSNYGYTF.

The V call is TRBV7-2, the J call TRBJ2-3; no firm D call. Trimming took off 4 bases at V and 1 base at J, with 12 bases between the two ends. The CDR3 sequence is 15 residues long. Germline loops: CDR1 SGHTA, CDR2 FQGNSA. The CDR3 DNA is TGTGCCAGCAGCTGGGCAGCCTCGGGCACAGATACGCAGTATTTT. Translation: CASSWAASGTDTQYF.

The rearrangement uses TRBV19 and TRBJ2-5, with a weak D call TRBD1 (5 bases). Trimming removed 3 bases from V and 4 bases from J, with 12 bases in between. This CDR3 comprises 14 residues. From germline, CDR1 is LNHDA and CDR2 SQIVND (reference sequence). The chain's CDR3 is CASSISRAAETQYF. The CDR3 DNA is TGTGCCAGTAGTATTTCCAGGGCCGCAGAGACCCAGTACTTC.

The J gene is TRBJ2-1, the V gene TRBV19, with TRBD2 as a possible D gene (6 bases). Trimming cost V 8 bases and J 5 bases, with 16 bases left between them. In germline, CDR1 is LNHDA, CDR2 SQIVND (reference sequence). There are 14 residues in the CDR3. The CDR3 DNA follows: TGTGCCAGTCGTTCAGGACGGAGGGACAATGAGCAGTTCTTC. As protein: CASRSGRRDNEQFF.

The genes are TRBV9 and TRBJ2-5; D ambiguous. CDR3 length equals 13 residues. CDR1 and CDR2 (germline): SGDLS, YYNGEE. Trimming removed 1 base at V and 3 bases at J, with 7 bases between. The CDR3, as DNA: TGTGCCAGCAGCGTAAGTGCAGAAGAGACCCAGTACTTC. Translated: CASSVSAEETQYF.

As regards this clone: Sequence at one end of the junction differs from germline and may be a read error. The V gene is TRBV10-2, the J gene TRBJ2-4; no clear D gene. This CDR3 contains 14 residues. Germline-derived CDR1 and CDR2 are WSHSY and SAAADI. CDR3 nucleotide sequence: TGCGCCAGCAGGGAGTCACTAGCCAAAAACATTCAGTACTTC. Protein product: CASRESLAKNIQYF.

This chain uses TRBV28 with TRBJ2-7; TRBD1 aligns across 9 bases. The germline CDR1 and CDR2 sequences are MDHEN and SYDVKM. Trimming removed 7 bases from V and 4 bases from J; junction bases left unmatched: 8. The CDR3 sequence is 14 residues long. CDR3 bases: TGTGCCAGCATAGAACAGGGGGCAGGTTACGAGCAGTACTTC. As protein: CASIEQGAGYEQYF. The full variable domain, rest sourced from reference TRBV28 and TRBJ2-7, is DVKVTQSSRYLVKRTGEKVFLECVQDMDHENMFWYRQDPGLGLRLIYFSYDVKMKEKGDIPEGYSVSREKKERFSLILESASTNQTSMYLCASIEQGAGYEQYFGPGTRLTVT.

The chain is built from TRBV6-1 and TRBJ1-6; TRBD1 is a possible D gene (6 bases). The CDR3 totals 16 residues. V shed 2 bases and J shed 4 bases, with 12 bases lying between them. Germline V gene lookup returns CDR1 MNHNS and CDR2 SASEGT. Here the CDR3 reads CASSEPPGAYNSPLHF. CDR3 nucleotides: TGTGCCAGCAGTGAACCCCCAGGGGCATATAATTCACCCCTCCACTTT.

The CDR3: CASSPPTGWSTDTQYF. DNA of the CDR3: TGTGCCAGCAGCCCCCCAACAGGGTGGAGCACAGATACGCAGTATTTT. The chain carries TRBV9 and TRBJ2-3, with D perhaps matching TRBD1 (6 bases). The CDR3 consists of 16 residues. Looked up from germline, CDR1 is SGDLS and CDR2 is YYNGEE. The germline V and J ends were trimmed by 4 bases and 0 bases, with 15 bases remaining between them. Looking up the rest from reference TRBV9 and TRBJ2-3 gives the full variable domain: DSGVTQTPKHLITATGQRVTLRCSPRSGDLSVYWYQQSLDQGLQFLIQYYNGEERAKGNILERFSAQQFPDLHSELNLSSLELGDSALYFCASSPPTGWSTDTQYFGPGTRLTVL.

The chain is built from TRBV5-1 and TRBJ2-1, with D perhaps TRBD2 (6 bases). This CDR3 has 14 amino acids. V lost 2 bases and J 9 bases, leaving 15 bases between the germline ends. Germline assignment: CDR1 SGHRS and CDR2 YFSETQ. This CDR3 reads CASSLLVSEGEQFF. The DNA of the CDR3 is TGCGCCAGCAGCTTACTAGTATCGGAGGGTGAGCAGTTCTTC.

The chain has TRBV6-5 and TRBJ1-1, with 9 positions matching TRBD1. V dropped 6 bases and J dropped 5; count of bases not matched to a gene: 7. CDR1 MNHEY and CDR2 SVGAGI come from the germline V gene. CDR3 length: 14 residues. The CDR3 region is CASSYGQGSTEAFF. The CDR3, as DNA: TGTGCCAGCAGCTATGGACAGGGGTCGACTGAAGCTTTCTTT.

The chain is built from TRBV9 and TRBJ1-5, with D uncertain. The ends were cut back, 5 bases at V and 0 bases at J, with 12 bases in the middle. Germline loops: CDR1 SGDLS, CDR2 YYNGEE. CDR3 length: 15 amino acids. CDR3 in DNA: TGTGCCAGCAGTAGGGAGGGAAATAGCAATCAGCCCCAGCATTTT. This translates into CASSREGNSNQPQHF.

The chain has TRBV18 and TRBJ2-5; D perhaps matches TRBD2 (7 bases). Germline values: CDR1 KGHSH, CDR2 LQKENI. CDR3 length equals 16 residues. The V end was cut by 5 bases, the J end by 1 base, with 17 bases between. CDR3 nucleotides: TGTGCCAGCTCAGAACGGGCGGGGGCCTTCCAAGAGACCCAGTACTTC. It is translated as CASSERAGAFQETQYF. The full variable domain, completed using reference TRBV18 and TRBJ2-5, is NAGVMQNPRHLVRRRGQEARLRCSPMKGHSHVYWYRQLPEEGLKFMVYLQKENIIDESGMPKERFSAEFPKEGPSILRIQQVVRGDSAAYFCASSERAGAFQETQYFGPGTRLLVL.

The chain links TRBV5-1 to TRBJ1-6, with 7 bases matching TRBD1. The germline CDR1 and CDR2 sequences are SGHRS and YFSETQ. V lost 4 bases to trimming and J lost 5 bases; unmatched junction nucleotides: 3. The CDR3 is made up of 14 amino acids. The CDR3 nucleotides read TGCGCCAGCAGCCCGGGGACAGATAATTCACCCCTCCACTTT. Its translation is CASSPGTDNSPLHF.

The chain carries TRBV6-5 and TRBJ1-2; the match to TRBD1 covers 9 bases. V lost 6 bases to trimming and J lost 6 bases; unmatched junction nucleotides: 5. This CDR3 has 13 residues. CDR1 MNHEY and CDR2 SVGAGI come from the germline V gene. Written as DNA, the CDR3 is TGTGCCAGCAGAGTTCGACAGGGGGATGGCTACACCTTC. Amino acids: CASRVRQGDGYTF.

The chain uses TRBV7-8 and TRBJ2-3, with TRBD2 as a possible D gene (6 bases). Trimming stripped 1 base from V and 0 bases from J, with 14 bases between. The length of the CDR3 is 17 residues. Per germline, CDR1 SGHVS and CDR2 FQNEAQ. As DNA, the CDR3 is TGTGCCAGCAGCTTAGAGCGGGTTCCGTCTAGCACAGATACGCAGTATTTT. Amino acids: CASSLERVPSSTDTQYF.

The chain joins TRBV27 to TRBJ2-6; tentatively, D is TRBD2 (6 bases). CDR1 and CDR2 (germline): MNHEY, SMNVEV (reference sequence). The CDR3 has 15 amino acids. V gave up 6 bases and J gave up 0 bases, with 9 bases separating them. CDR3 residues: CASSHGGSGANVLTF. DNA for the CDR3: TGTGCCAGCAGCCACGGGGGCTCTGGGGCCAACGTCCTGACTTTC. The full variable domain, its missing parts supplied by reference TRBV27 and TRBJ2-6, is EAQVTQNPRYLITVTGKKLTVTCSQNMNHEYMSWYRQDPGLGLRQIYYSMNVEVTDKGDVPEGYKVSRKEKRNFPLILESPSPNQTSLYFCASSHGGSGANVLTFGAGSRLTVL.

The chain has TRBV5-1 and TRBJ1-2, with 7 positions matching TRBD1. This CDR3 is 14 amino acids long. Germline CDR1 reads SGHRS; CDR2 reads YFSETQ. V dropped 4 bases and J dropped 4; count of bases not matched to a gene: 7. The chain's CDR3 is CASSTTQGIYGYTF. Written as DNA, the CDR3 is TGCGCCAGCAGCACAACACAGGGGATCTATGGCTACACCTTC.